This T cell receptor (beta chain) was captured in a study of CD8 T cells in Susac syndrome. Study-level points and caveats: An acknowledgment was made by the study that its TCR sequencing and HLA analysis involved relatively few individuals.

This CDR3 spans 15 amino acids. The V and J ends lost 3 bases and 4 bases respectively, with 12 bases between them. Germline CDR1 reads LNHDA; CDR2 reads SQIVND (reference sequence). TCR beta sequencing was performed on blood CD8+ and CD4+ T cells. Healthy donors, matched for age and sex, constituted the control group. RNA amounts of roughly 0.45 to 1 ug underwent reverse transcription with random hexamers. It was immunoSEQ multiplex PCR that amplified TCR beta CDR3 across 54 Vbeta and 13 Jbeta. TCRdb analysed the immunoSEQ multiplex PCR reads with MiXCR anew, one entry per CDR3 protein. Altogether over 80,000 distinct CDR3 sequences are present, approximately 92% being singletons, with the ten largest covering around 0.31%. With respect to this clonotype: Its antigen remains unidentified.

The sequencing sample was made of CD8+ T cells from PBMCs. The chain combines TRBV19 with TRBJ2-2; D is ambiguous. The clonotype originates from a human donor in good health. CDR3: CASSIGISTTGELFF. The CDR3, as DNA: TGTGCCAGTAGTATCGGTATATCAACCACCGGGGAGCTGTTTTTT.